This T cell receptor beta chain was captured in a study of vaccination effects on CD4 cells after COVID-19 (dated by TCRdb to the early 2020s). Some background on the complete study: Across the study, the median time from the second dose to post-vaccine sampling was 72 days (range 14 to 241). Altogether, roughly 10 COVID-19 convalescent patients and a handful of SARS-CoV-2-naive healthy vaccine recipients made up the full study. In both COVID-19 convalescent patients and infection-naive vaccine recipients, the study compared SARS-CoV-2 spike-specific CD4+ TCR repertoires from before mRNA vaccination with those from after it. In the study, cultures from other donors were sequenced using the Oncomine TCR Beta short-read assay on an Illumina iSeq 100.

CDR1 and CDR2 are drawn from the germline V gene: SNHLY, FYNNEI. V and J are trimmed by 9 bases and 7 bases, and the gene matches miss 3 bases of the junction. Inclusive of the bounding cysteine and phenylalanine, the CDR3 is 12 residues long. The sequence is cut down to CDR3 DNA, 36 bases in frame from base 1. Comments on this clone: The antigen it binds to is not known. One base away there is no much larger clone; base qualities are not given.

In the ViraFEST assay, PBMC were stimulated with viral peptide pools, and TCR sequencing was then used to find antigen-specific CD4+ T cell clonotypes based on their expansion. After 10 to 11 days of culture, CD4+ T cells were isolated with the EasySep CD4+ T cell isolation kit. Each participant received two doses of an mRNA SARS-CoV-2 vaccine, either BNT162b2 or mRNA-1273. Healthy vaccine recipients had no prior SARS-CoV-2 infection, confirmed by negative nucleocapsid antibodies before and after vaccination. Two million PBMC per well were cultured with approximately 10 ug/ml peptides in IMDM containing roughly 5% human AB serum, around 10 IU/ml IL-2 and gentamicin. Half of the culture medium was replaced with fresh IL-2-containing medium on days 3 and 7. Unless noted otherwise, every peptide stimulation condition was cultured in triplicate wells. Using Ficoll-Paque Plus gradient centrifugation, PBMC were separated from whole blood and then either used fresh or cryopreserved at -140C. Overlapping peptide pools spanned the spike proteins of SARS-CoV-2 and the common cold coronaviruses HCoV-NL63, HCoV-OC43 and HCoV-229E. Genomic DNA was extracted from cultured CD4+ T cells with the QIAamp micro DNA kit.

Libraries were constructed by the immunoSEQ multiplex PCR assay. DNA from the cultured and isolated CD4+ T cells underwent TCR beta CDR3 sequencing. As for the original processing: Non-productive TCR sequences were removed and reads were trimmed to the CDR3 region, keeping CDR3s of at least 7 amino acids. Antigen-specific clonotypes were identified using the MANAFEST web app by comparison of expansion in peptide wells against reference cultures. Positive clones required FDR<0.05 expansion versus reference and all other wells, odds ratio above 5, and frequency above 0.1% in two replicate wells. Cross-reactive clonotypes were defined as significantly expanded in SARS-CoV-2 spike wells and in at least one common cold coronavirus spike condition. CDR3 similarity was assessed by Levenshtein distance with the stringdist R package, and unrooted trees were built with ape in R 3.6.1. Held by TCRdb, this immuneACCESS table contains in-frame sequences only and omits some clones. Under half of the omission traces to an unresolved V gene where checked; the cause of the rest is unknown. V, J and clone size derive from that table, while D and trimming were established from the DNA sequence. The sample has roughly 56,000 clones on record, 73% of them singletons. Roughly 1.2% of the sample goes to the ten largest clones.

The full study reports these points: Among healthy vaccine recipients, nearly all vaccine-induced clones were SARS-CoV-2 mono-reactive, and only 1 of 255 was cross-reactive with common cold coronaviruses. Marked clonal contraction was observed in both infection-induced and vaccine-induced clones at late post-vaccination timepoints, consistent with waning T cell responses. Only a small number of convalescent patients were included, and no early post-infection timepoints were available, which limited the study.

The chain is encoded by TRBV2 joined to TRBJ1-5, with 10 central nucleotides matching TRBD1. Sequencing was performed on CD4+ T cells from PBMCs cultured with HCoV-229E spike peptides, taken after COVID-19 vaccination. In the paper's terms, the cell subset or site label means: HCoV-229E spike overlapping peptide pool stimulation. This receptor was taken from a human donor who received a COVID-19 vaccine. The base sequence is TGTGCCAGGGGACAGGGGAGCCAGCCCCAGCATTTT. This gives the protein CARGQGSQPQHF.